The 32 T cell receptor beta chains listed next were all sequenced from one sample in a study of cytotoxic CD8 clonotypes in ibrutinib-treated CLL. Assay used: immunoSEQ multiplex PCR; TCRdb lists only in-frame clones, some missing. The sample carries some 200,000 clones, just under 80% recorded once. The sequences come from PBMCs, collected after 12 months of ibrutinib treatment. The receptor set was obtained from a human donor with chronic lymphocytic leukemia.

J is TRBJ1-1 and V is TRBV7-2, with D maybe TRBD1 (6 bases). V gave up 5 bases and J gave up 2 bases, with 15 bases separating them. The CDR3 runs to 15 residues. CDR1 and CDR2 from the germline V gene are SGHTA and FQGNSA. CDR3 sequence: CASSGDYRVNTEAFF. Here the CDR3 DNA reads TGTGCCAGCAGCGGAGACTACAGGGTAAACACTGAAGCTTTCTTT.

The rearrangement joins TRBV18 to TRBJ1-1; D is unclear. Germline V gene data show CDR1 as KGHSH and CDR2 as LQKENI. V dropped 4 bases and J dropped 7 bases, with 16 bases sitting between them. The CDR3 runs 14 residues. The DNA of the CDR3 is TGTGCCAGCTCACGGACCTCGGGCCTTGGTGAAGCTTTCTTT. Residues: CASSRTSGLGEAFF.

This CDR3 is CASSRAKGLAGGSSYNEQFF. CDR3 sequence (DNA): TGCGCCAGCAGCCGAGCTAAGGGGCTAGCGGGTGGAAGCTCCTACAATGAGCAGTTCTTC. The chain joins TRBV4-1 to TRBJ2-1; the match to TRBD2 covers 8 bases. Trimming removed 4 bases from V and 0 bases from J; junction bases left unmatched: 17. Germline CDR1 is MGHRA and CDR2 is YSYEKL. The CDR3 contains 20 residues.

This clone was counted only a few times. The V gene is TRBV6-1, the J gene TRBJ2-5; possibly TRBD2 for D (5 bases). The CDR3 totals 11 residues. V was pared by 10 bases and J by 5 bases, with 11 bases between. Per the germline V gene, CDR1 is MNHNS and CDR2 is SASEGT. This CDR3 is CAILTGETQYF. CDR3 DNA: TGTGCCATCTTAACGGGGGAGACCCAGTACTTC.

This clone has a handful of counts. The rearrangement joins TRBV9 to TRBJ1-1; D is unresolved. With 8 bases removed from V and 4 bases from J, the gap between germline ends came to 18 bases. CDR3 length: 14 amino acids. Germline values: CDR1 SGDLS, CDR2 YYNGEE. The chain's CDR3 is CASGLGGLGTEAFF. CDR3 sequence (DNA): TGTGCCAGTGGACTGGGAGGGTTGGGCACTGAAGCTTTCTTT.

The CDR3: CASSLLGQGVTNEKLFF. The CDR3 bases are TGTGCCAGCAGCTTACTGGGACAGGGAGTAACTAATGAAAAACTGTTTTTT. The rearrangement links TRBV7-9 to TRBJ1-4, with 9 bases that match TRBD1. V was pared by 2 bases and J by 1 base, with 5 bases of the junction left unmatched. Germline assignment: CDR1 SEHNR and CDR2 FQNEAQ (reference sequence). The CDR3 is 17 amino acids.

The rearrangement links TRBV5-1 to TRBJ2-7; 9 positions match TRBD1. V gave up 2 bases and J gave up 4 bases; unmatched junction bases: 4. The CDR3 consists of 14 residues. Per the germline V gene, CDR1 is SGHRS and CDR2 is YFSETQ. This CDR3 is CASSFGTGIYEQYF. The DNA of the CDR3 is TGCGCCAGCAGCTTTGGGACAGGGATTTACGAGCAGTACTTC.

The chain couples TRBV18 to TRBJ1-5; D is uncertain. Germline CDR1 is KGHSH and CDR2 is LQKENI. The germline V and J ends were trimmed by 3 bases and 4 bases, with 13 bases remaining between them. The CDR3 covers 15 residues. CDR3 bases: TGTGCCAGCTCACCTTCCGGGAACCCGAATCAGCCCCAGCATTTT. As protein: CASSPSGNPNQPQHF.

V is TRBV5-5 and J is TRBJ2-5; D possibly corresponds to TRBD2 (6 bases). The CDR3 runs 18 residues. V lost 0 bases, J lost 3 bases, and 21 bases lay in between. The germline V gene has CDR1 SGHKS and CDR2 YYEKEE (reference sequence). The CDR3 reads CASSLEKASSAVEETQYF. CDR3 nucleotides: TGTGCCAGCAGCTTGGAGAAAGCTTCTAGCGCTGTTGAAGAGACCCAGTACTTC.

The chain uses TRBV7-9 and TRBJ2-1; no definite D call. The CDR3 consists of 16 residues. Trimming took 5 bases from V and 2 from J, leaving 16 bases between them. CDR1 SEHNR and CDR2 FQNEAQ come from the germline V gene (reference sequence). CDR3 sequence (DNA): TGTGCCAGCAGCCCCCCGGCCCTTTCACCCTACAATGAGCAGTTCTTC. It codes for CASSPPALSPYNEQFF.

The CDR3 nucleotides are TGCGCCAGCAGCCAGATTTTGGCAGGAGATCCCTTTGGCTACACCTTC. This encodes CASSQILAGDPFGYTF. The genes are TRBV4-1 and TRBJ1-2; D is unclear. The CDR3 sequence is 16 residues long. Germline V CDR1 and CDR2: MGHRA, YSYEKL. The germline V and J ends were trimmed by 3 bases and 7 bases, with 21 bases remaining between them.

V usage is TRBV9 and J usage is TRBJ2-3; TRBD1 might be the D (6 bases). The CDR3 runs 16 residues. The V and J ends lost 3 bases and 1 base respectively, with 15 bases between them. Germline lookup yields CDR1 SGDLS and CDR2 YYNGEE. The CDR3 DNA reads TGTGCCAGCAGCGCGACAGGTTATGGCCGCACAGATACGCAGTATTTT. This sequence encodes CASSATGYGRTDTQYF.

The J gene is TRBJ2-1, the V gene TRBV7-9, with a tentative D call TRBD1 (6 bases). The CDR3 sequence is 14 residues long. V was shortened by 10 bases and J by 0 bases, with 13 bases between the two germline ends. Germline CDR1 is SEHNR and CDR2 is FQNEAQ (reference sequence). The CDR3 DNA sequence: TGTGCCACCAGGGGTGCCAGCTCCTACAATGAGCAGTTCTTC. This gives the protein CATRGASSYNEQFF.

This clone was counted a few times. The DNA of the CDR3 is TGTGCCAGCAGTCAAACTAGCGGGAGGACCAATGAGCAGTTCTTC. It yields the protein CASSQTSGRTNEQFF. The chain employs TRBV6-1 and TRBJ2-1; 12 positions agree with TRBD2. This CDR3 is built from 15 residues. V lost 5 bases and J lost 6; bases outside the gene matches: 5. Germline CDR1 MNHNS, CDR2 SASEGT.

The chain links TRBV30 to TRBJ1-2, with 7 bases fitting TRBD1. The trim removed 3 bases at V and 0 bases at J, leaving 10 bases unmatched. Looked up from germline, CDR1 is GTSNPN and CDR2 is SVGIG (reference sequence). CDR3 size: 16 residues. CDR3: CAWSLPTGVPNYGYTF. In DNA form, the CDR3 reads TGTGCCTGGAGCCTTCCCACAGGGGTTCCTAACTATGGCTACACCTTC. The full variable domain, in which reference TRBV30 and TRBJ1-2 provide the parts outside the CDR3, is SQTIHQWPATLVQPVGSPLSLECTVEGTSNPNLYWYRQAAGRGLQLLFYSVGIGQISSEVPQNLSASRPQDRQFILSSKKLLLSDSGFYLCAWSLPTGVPNYGYTFGSGTRLTVV.

V usage is TRBV6-1 and J usage is TRBJ1-6; the match to TRBD1 covers 11 bases. With 3 bases clipped from V and 10 bases from J, the junction kept 8 bases outside the gene matches. The CDR3 covers 16 residues. Germline V gives CDR1 MNHNS, CDR2 SASEGT. In DNA form, the CDR3 reads TGTGCCAGCAGTGATCGGGACAGGGGGGAGGCCTCACCCCTCCACTTT. This sequence encodes CASSDRDRGEASPLHF.

The chain carries TRBV10-2 and TRBJ1-2; tentatively, D is TRBD1 (5 bases). CDR3 length: 15 amino acids. Per the germline V gene, CDR1 is WSHSY and CDR2 is SAAADI. V was clipped by 4 bases and J by 0 bases, with 12 bases between them. In DNA form, the CDR3 reads TGCGCCAGCAGTGTTGGGGGGGTAGCTAACTATGGCTACACCTTC. Its translation: CASSVGGVANYGYTF.

This clone occurred a few times. Other DNA sequences in the same sample also yield this CDR3. The chain uses TRBV9 and TRBJ1-6; 8 nucleotides match TRBD1. The germline V gene has CDR1 SGDLS and CDR2 YYNGEE. CDR3 length equals 16 residues. Unmatched junction bases numbered 7, after V lost 0 bases and J lost 8 bases. The CDR3 DNA is TGTGCCAGCAGCGTAGCCCCTGACAGGGGTGATTCACCCCTCCACTTT. It is translated as CASSVAPDRGDSPLHF.

The CDR3 is CASSLDQSGSSSYNEQFF. The DNA for the CDR3 is TGTGCCAGCAGCTTAGACCAGAGCGGATCGAGCTCCTACAATGAGCAGTTCTTC. The rearrangement uses TRBV11-3 and TRBJ2-1; possible D gene TRBD2, 5 bases. Germline V gives CDR1 SGHNT, CDR2 YENEEA. Trimming shortened V by 0 bases and J by 0 bases, and 15 bases separated the two germline ends. CDR3 size: 18 residues.

In nucleotides, the CDR3 is TGCGCCAGCAGCTTGGCACAGGAAGGTCCCTACGAGCAGTACTTC. This translates into CASSLAQEGPYEQYF. This sequence joins TRBV5-1 and TRBJ2-7, with D possibly being TRBD1 (5 bases). CDR1 is SGHRS and CDR2 is YFSETQ in the germline V gene. The ends were cut back, 0 bases at V and 2 bases at J, with 12 bases in the middle. This CDR3 has 15 amino acids.

This clone was observed once. In DNA, the CDR3 is TGCGCCAGCAGTGTGGACAGGGGTACGAACACTGAAGCTTTCTTT. Its protein is CASSVDRGTNTEAFF. The rearrangement joins TRBV10-2 to TRBJ1-1; TRBD1 aligns across 9 bases. The CDR3 covers 15 residues. Germline V gives CDR1 WSHSY, CDR2 SAAADI. With 4 bases clipped from V and 1 base from J, the junction kept 4 bases outside the gene matches.

V gene TRBV19 combines with J gene TRBJ2-2; 10 bases align to TRBD1. The CDR3 covers 15 residues. In germline, CDR1 is LNHDA, CDR2 SQIVND (reference sequence). Trimming removed 4 bases from V and 3 bases from J; junction bases left unmatched: 2. CDR3: CASSTTGGHTGELFF. The CDR3 DNA follows: TGTGCCAGTAGTACGACAGGGGGCCACACCGGGGAGCTGTTTTTT.

CDR3 DNA sequence: TGTGCCGACAACAGGGAGGCAGGAGGAAACACCATATATTTT. Encoded protein: CADNREAGGNTIYF. This sequence joins TRBV11-2 and TRBJ1-3; D is perhaps TRBD1 (6 bases). Germline CDR1 reads SGHAT; CDR2 reads FQNNGV. The CDR3 consists of 14 residues. V lost 11 bases and J 4 bases, leaving 18 bases between the germline ends.

This clone was detected only a few times. The genes are TRBV27 and TRBJ2-2; 7 nucleotides match TRBD1. In germline, CDR1 is MNHEY, CDR2 SMNVEV (reference sequence). The ends lost 3 bases at V and 4 bases at J; junction bases unmatched: 5. The CDR3 contains 15 residues. The CDR3 coding sequence is TGTGCCAGCAGTTTCCGGACAGGAAGCACCGGGGAGCTGTTTTTT. Translating gives CASSFRTGSTGELFF.

Only a few counts were recorded for this clone. The V and J genes are TRBV30 and TRBJ1-5, with D tentatively TRBD1 (5 bases). The CDR3 is 15 residues long. CDR1 and CDR2 from the germline V gene are GTSNPN and SVGIG (reference sequence). The ends were cut back, 1 base at V and 1 base at J, with 11 bases in the middle. Written as DNA, the CDR3 is TGTGCCTGGAGTGCTCTGGGGGGGAGCAATCAGCCCCAGCATTTT. Translated: CAWSALGGSNQPQHF.

This chain links TRBV7-9 with TRBJ2-7; 7 bases are a match to TRBD2. Germline assignment: CDR1 SEHNR and CDR2 FQNEAQ (reference sequence). There are 15 residues in the CDR3. The V gene end was trimmed by 5 bases and the J gene end by 2 bases; junction bases not matched to a gene: 9. The CDR3 DNA is TGTGCCAGCAGCCCCCAAGCGGGAACCCCCTACGAGCAGTACTTC. It codes for CASSPQAGTPYEQYF.

The CDR3 DNA is TGTGCCACCAGCAGAGGCCGGGCGAGTTACACAGATACGCAGTATTTT. Its translation is CATSRGRASYTDTQYF. V is TRBV15 and J is TRBJ2-3; D remains ambiguous. The germline gives CDR1 LNHNV, CDR2 YYDKDF (reference sequence). Trimming took off 1 base at V and 2 bases at J, with 13 bases between the two ends. The CDR3 totals 16 residues.

V gene TRBV7-9 combines with J gene TRBJ2-7; D gene uncertain. The V and J ends lost 0 bases and 7 bases respectively, with 10 bases between them. The V gene's germline CDR1 is SEHNR and CDR2 FQNEAQ (reference sequence). The length of the CDR3 is 13 residues. The DNA for the CDR3 is TGTGCCAGCAGCTTAGCGGGAAGGCGAGAGCAGTACTTC. Protein sequence: CASSLAGRREQYF.

The rearrangement uses TRBV2 and TRBJ2-1; TRBD2 aligns across 12 bases. CDR3 length equals 19 residues. Germline CDR1 is SNHLY and CDR2 is FYNNEI. V trimming: 6 bases; J trimming: 5 bases; junction bases outside the gene matches: 17. As DNA, the CDR3 is TGTGCCAGCAGCTTTATGGGGCTAGCGGGGGGGCCGATTGACAATGAGCAGTTCTTC. It encodes CASSFMGLAGGPIDNEQFF.

This chain connects TRBV11-3 to TRBJ2-7, with D unresolved. The germline V gene encodes CDR1 SGHNT and CDR2 YENEEA. Trimming took off 5 bases at V and 0 bases at J, with 17 bases between the two ends. The CDR3 sequence is 16 residues long. CDR3 amino acids: CASSPRYRTDSYEQYF. In DNA form, the CDR3 reads TGTGCCAGCAGCCCCCGGTACCGCACCGACTCCTACGAGCAGTACTTC.

Notes on this clone: A read error may account for a junction end that differs from germline. The CDR3 spells CASSLDGPERETQYF. In DNA form, the CDR3 reads TGTGCTAGCAGCTTAGACGGCCCCGAGAGAGAGACCCAGTACTTC. The chain combines TRBV7-7 with TRBJ2-5, with D unclear. CDR1 and CDR2 (germline): SSHAT, FNYEAQ (reference sequence). The CDR3 length is 15 residues.

The chain uses TRBV5-1 and TRBJ2-3; possible D gene TRBD2, 6 bases. From germline, CDR1 is SGHRS and CDR2 YFSETQ. This CDR3 region has 16 residues. V was clipped by 0 bases and J by 0 bases, with 11 bases between them. CDR3 DNA: TGCGCCAGCAGCTTGGTGGCTAGCGCCAGCACAGATACGCAGTATTTT. It is translated as CASSLVASASTDTQYF.